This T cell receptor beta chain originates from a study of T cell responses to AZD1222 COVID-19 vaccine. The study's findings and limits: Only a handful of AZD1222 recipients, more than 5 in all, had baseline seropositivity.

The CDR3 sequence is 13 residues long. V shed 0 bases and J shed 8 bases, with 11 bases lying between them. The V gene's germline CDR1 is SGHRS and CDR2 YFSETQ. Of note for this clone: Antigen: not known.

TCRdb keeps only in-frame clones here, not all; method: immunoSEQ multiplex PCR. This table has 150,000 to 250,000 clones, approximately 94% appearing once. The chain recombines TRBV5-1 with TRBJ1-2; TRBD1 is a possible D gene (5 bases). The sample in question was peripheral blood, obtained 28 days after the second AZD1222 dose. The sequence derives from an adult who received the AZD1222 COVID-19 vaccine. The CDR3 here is CASSLVGTTGYTF. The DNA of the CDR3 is TGCGCCAGCAGCTTGGTAGGGACCACCGGCTACACCTTC.